The clone carrying this TCR beta chain showed up many times. This entry is derived from a study of T cells in Graves' hyperthyroidism and ophthalmopathy. V shed 4 bases and J 4 bases; nucleotides not matched to a gene: 9. The CDR3 spans 15 residues. Germline V gene data show CDR1 as GTSNPN and CDR2 as SVGIG (reference sequence). It was RNA transcripts that yielded the amplified TCR beta CDR3 regions. When the TCR CDR3 underwent first-round RT-PCR, the HTBI primer set was used. TCRdb itself ran the multiplex PCR reads through MiXCR, one entry per CDR3 protein. This sample has some 380,000 distinct CDR3 sequences; approximately 13% occur once, and the top ten carry around 21%.

This clonotype was sampled from a man aged 25-45 years with Graves' hyperthyroidism that later progressed to Graves' ophthalmopathy. V gene TRBV30 combines with J gene TRBJ2-1; 8 bases match TRBD1. Source material: blood. The CDR3, as DNA: TGTGCCTGGAAATACCAGGGGGCAAGTTACAATGAGCAGTTCTTC. Encoded protein: CAWKYQGASYNEQFF.